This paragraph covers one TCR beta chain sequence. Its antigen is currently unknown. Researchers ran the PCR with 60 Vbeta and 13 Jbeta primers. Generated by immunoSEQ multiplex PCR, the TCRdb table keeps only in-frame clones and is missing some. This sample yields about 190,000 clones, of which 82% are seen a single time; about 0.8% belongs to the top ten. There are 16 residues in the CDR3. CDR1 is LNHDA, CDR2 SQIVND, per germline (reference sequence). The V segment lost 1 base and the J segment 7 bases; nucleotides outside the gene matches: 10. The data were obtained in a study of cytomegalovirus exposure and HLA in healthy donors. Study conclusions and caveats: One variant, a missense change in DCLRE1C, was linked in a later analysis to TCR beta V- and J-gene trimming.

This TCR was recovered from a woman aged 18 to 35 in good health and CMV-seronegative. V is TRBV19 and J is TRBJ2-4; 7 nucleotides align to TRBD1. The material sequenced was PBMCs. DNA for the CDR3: TGTGCCAGTAGTATAGGAGAATCGACAGGGCTTAACATTCAGTACTTC. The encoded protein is CASSIGESTGLNIQYF.